This T cell receptor (beta chain) was documented in a study of immune characterization of retroperitoneal liposarcoma (dated by TCRdb to the late 2010s). Receptor amplification or capture employed PCR. The instrument given in TCRdb is NextSeq 500. Clones were called with MiXCR by TCRdb after fastp trimmed the public reads at Q25, and only in-frame beta chains were retained. Here each entry gathers all rows of one CDR3 protein and keeps the most common genes and DNA. Here the sample has over 3,000 distinct CDR3 sequences; less than 30% occur a single time. The top ten hold around 16% of the sample. This clonotype is categorized as large (0.1 to 1%). Its target antigen remains unknown. The germline gene is not matched at one end of the junction; a read error may be the cause. The CDR1 and CDR2 encoded by the germline V gene are SGHTA and FQGNSA. There are 14 amino acids in the CDR3, from cysteine to phenylalanine inclusive. The retained sequence is limited to the CDR3, 42 bases, with the frame set at the first base.

Source material: tumor tissue. This receptor was taken from a female donor with retroperitoneal liposarcoma. This chain joins TRBV7-2 to TRBJ2-1, and TRBD1 aligns with 7 junction nucleotides. Judging by the DNA end, TRBJ2-7 fits better; the J call may be wrong. The CDR3 region: CASSSRQGSHEQYF. The DNA sequence reads TGTGCCAGCAGCAGTAGACAGGGCTCCCACGAGCAGTACTTC.